This T cell receptor beta chain derives from a study of cytomegalovirus exposure and HLA in healthy donors. About the research overall: Most genotyped donors, 65% to 90% of some 400, had Caucasian-associated genetic ancestry. General study results and limits: Compared with the approximately 700-donor mean, an Asian-associated ancestry cluster reportedly had fewer N-insertions, according to a later analysis.

About this clone itself: Its antigen is still unknown.

The PCR made use of 60 Vbeta and 13 Jbeta primers. Assay used: immunoSEQ multiplex PCR; TCRdb lists only in-frame clones, some missing. The sample yields some 96,000 clones, of which the top ten take up around 3.6%. The CDR3 is 15 residues long. Germline assignment: CDR1 LNHDA and CDR2 SQIVND (reference sequence). Trimming cost V 6 bases and J 2 bases, with 14 bases left between them. The source is a woman younger than 45 in good health and CMV-seronegative. The sequenced sample consisted of PBMCs. The V call is TRBV19, the J call TRBJ2-1; TRBD2 might be the D (5 bases). The CDR3 region has the DNA TGTGCCAGTAGGGTTCTAGCAGGCACCTACAATGAGCAGTTCTTC. This sequence encodes CASRVLAGTYNEQFF.